Listed below are T cell receptor beta chains from one sample, sequenced in a study of T cells in narcolepsy. The method was immunoSEQ multiplex PCR; TCRdb's version includes in-frame clones alone and lacks a portion of them. The table shows tens of thousands of clones, with roughly 87% occurring only once. The sequenced sample was memory (CD45RA-) CD4+ T cells from blood. The receptor set was obtained from a human donor in good health. Both conserved end residues are part of each CDR3. D genes are given only for firm matches. The size of a clone is reported for some rows only, either as once, few or many, or as a class for expanded clones.

d_gene	abundance	len	v_gene	j_gene	CDR3nt	CDR3aa
-	-	11	TRBV6-6	TRBJ2-7	TGTGCCAGCAGCCAGGTTACCGAGCAGTACTTC	CASSQVTEQYF
TRBD1	-	18	TRBV7-8	TRBJ2-5	TGTGCCAGCAGCTTGGGACAGGGGGCACGTACCTACCAAGAGACCCAGTACTTC	CASSLGQGARTYQETQYF
-	-	16	TRBV27	TRBJ2-6	TGTGCCAGCAGTACTATCGTCCGATCTGGGGCCAACGTCCTGACTTTC	CASSTIVRSGANVLTF
-	-	15	TRBV30	TRBJ2-1	TGTGCCTGGGGCCGGGACTCAGCCTCACTCAATGAGCAGTTCTTC	CAWGRDSASLNEQFF
-	-	12	TRBV7-9	TRBJ1-2	TGTGCCAGCAGCTTTCAAGGAGAAGGCTACACCTTC	CASSFQGEGYTF
-	-	13	TRBV11-1	TRBJ1-1	TGTGCCACCCTTGGGAAGGGTTTTACTGAAGCTTTCTTT	CATLGKGFTEAFF
TRBD1	once	13	TRBV4-3	TRBJ2-7	TGCGCCAGCAGCCCAACAGGGGAAGACGAGCAGTACTTC	CASSPTGEDEQYF
TRBD1	-	14	TRBV6-5	TRBJ1-2	TGTGCCAGCAGTTACGCCAGGGGGCTAGAGGGCTACACCTTC	CASSYARGLEGYTF
-	-	13	TRBV7-3	TRBJ1-1	TGTGCCAGCAGTCCCTACAGGTCGGGAGAAGCTTTCTTT	CASSPYRSGEAFF
TRBD1	once	14	TRBV10-3	TRBJ2-7	TGTGCCATCAGTGGGGGGACAGGAACCTACGAGCAGTACTTC	CAISGGTGTYEQYF
-	few	16	TRBV9	TRBJ1-1	TGTGCCAGCAGCTTAGACTTGACAGGATATAACACTGAAGCTTTCTTT	CASSLDLTGYNTEAFF
-	once	13	TRBV18	TRBJ2-5	TGTGCCAGCTCACCGCGGTCTGAAGAGACCCAGTACTTC	CASSPRSEETQYF
-	-	15	TRBV7-2	TRBJ2-2	TGTGCCAGCAGCTTAGTCCGGCCCCCGGACGGGGAGCTGTTTTTT	CASSLVRPPDGELFF
TRBD1	-	16	TRBV11-2	TRBJ2-6	TGTGCCAGCCGAGACAGGGCAAACTCTGGGGCCAACGTCCTGACTTTC	CASRDRANSGANVLTF
-	-	12	TRBV7-9	TRBJ1-6	TGTGCCAGCGGCCAGTCTAATTCACCCCTCCACTTT	CASGQSNSPLHF
TRBD2	-	16	TRBV7-2	TRBJ2-1	TGTGCCAGCAGGGAAGCGGGACTAGCGGTCTACAATGAGCAGTTCTTC	CASREAGLAVYNEQFF
-	-	16	TRBV19	TRBJ1-6	TGTGCCAGTAGTTTGACATTGAGCTCCTATAATTCACCCCTCCACTTT	CASSLTLSSYNSPLHF
-	-	15	TRBV6-1	TRBJ1-1	TGTGCCAGCACCCCTGGCAGGCAGGAAAACACTGAAGCTTTCTTT	CASTPGRQENTEAFF
-	-	16	TRBV5-4	TRBJ2-2	TGTGCCAGCAGCTCAACCCGGGCGGGTATAGCCGGGGAGCTGTTTTTT	CASSSTRAGIAGELFF
TRBD2	-	14	TRBV5-6	TRBJ2-7	TGTGCCAGCAAGACTAGCGGGAGCTCCTACGAGCAGTACTTC	CASKTSGSSYEQYF
-	-	13	TRBV7-3	TRBJ1-6	TGTGCCAGCAGCTTAAGCTATAATTCACCCCTCCACTTT	CASSLSYNSPLHF
TRBD1	-	14	TRBV30	TRBJ1-2	TGTGCCTGGAGTACGGACAGGGGAAGGGGTGGCTACACCTTC	CAWSTDRGRGGYTF
-	-	13	TRBV6-1	TRBJ1-5	TGTGCCAGCAGGAATTGGGAACAGGGGCCCCAGCATTTT	CASRNWEQGPQHF
TRBD1	-	15	TRBV18	TRBJ2-3	TGTGCCAGCTCACCCCTCGGACAGGGTGAGGATACGCAGTATTTT	CASSPLGQGEDTQYF
-	once	12	TRBV2	TRBJ2-1	TGTGCCAGCAGTGTCGAGGGCGGTGAGCAGTTCTTC	CASSVEGGEQFF
-	-	16	TRBV16	TRBJ1-5	TGTGCCAGCAGCAAACAACTATCAGGGGGCAATCAGCCCCAGCATTTT	CASSKQLSGGNQPQHF
-	-	14	TRBV5-1	TRBJ2-1	TGCGCCAGCAGCGAGGATTCTCAGCAGGGAGAGCAGTTCTTC	CASSEDSQQGEQFF
TRBD1	once	15	TRBV6-4	TRBJ2-2	TGTGCCAGCAGAGCTCAGGGGGCTAACACCGGGGAGCTGTTTTTT	CASRAQGANTGELFF
-	few	14	TRBV29-1	TRBJ2-1	TGCAGCGTTGGTCAGCCGAGTCCCTACAATGAGCAGTTCTTC	CSVGQPSPYNEQFF
-	few	13	TRBV2	TRBJ1-1	TGTGCCAGCAGTGTGGCACCGAACACTGAAGCTTTCTTT	CASSVAPNTEAFF
-	-	15	TRBV10-3	TRBJ2-1	TGTGCCATCAACGACGAGCGGACCTCCTACAATGAGCAGTTCTTC	CAINDERTSYNEQFF
TRBD1	-	16	TRBV7-9	TRBJ2-6	TGTGCCGGAGCCGGGACAGAGAGCTCTGGGGCCAACGTCCTGACTTTC	CAGAGTESSGANVLTF
-	-	14	TRBV5-5	TRBJ2-7	TGTGCCAGCAGCCCGGTTGGAAATTACTACGAGCAGTACTTC	CASSPVGNYYEQYF
-	-	14	TRBV18	TRBJ2-7	TGTGCCAGCTCACCAGTACCCCACTCCTACGAGCAGTACTTC	CASSPVPHSYEQYF
TRBD2	once	18	TRBV5-3	TRBJ2-7	TGTGCCAGAAGCCCTTCGGGACTAGCGGGAGGGCGGTCGTACGAGCAGTACTTC	CARSPSGLAGGRSYEQYF
-	-	15	TRBV6-5	TRBJ2-3	TGTGCCAGCAGTCCCAGGACAACTAGCACAGATACGCAGTATTTT	CASSPRTTSTDTQYF
-	-	13	TRBV7-2	TRBJ2-1	TGTGCCAGCAGCTCCGAGATCTACAATGAGCAGTTCTTC	CASSSEIYNEQFF